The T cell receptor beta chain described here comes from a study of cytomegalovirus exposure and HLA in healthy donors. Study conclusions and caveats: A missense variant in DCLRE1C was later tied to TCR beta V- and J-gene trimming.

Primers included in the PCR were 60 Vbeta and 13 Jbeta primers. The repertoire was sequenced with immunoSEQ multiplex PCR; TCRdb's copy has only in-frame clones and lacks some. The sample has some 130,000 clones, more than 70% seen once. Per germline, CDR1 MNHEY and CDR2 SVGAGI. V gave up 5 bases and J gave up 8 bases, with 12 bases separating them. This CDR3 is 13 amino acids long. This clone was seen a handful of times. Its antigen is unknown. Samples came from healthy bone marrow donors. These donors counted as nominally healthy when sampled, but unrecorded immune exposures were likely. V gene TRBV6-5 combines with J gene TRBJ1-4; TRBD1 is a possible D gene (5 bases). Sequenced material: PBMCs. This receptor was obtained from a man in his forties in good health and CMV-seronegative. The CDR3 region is CASSPRGSEKLFF. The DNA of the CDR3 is TGTGCCAGCAGTCCAAGGGGTAGCGAAAAACTGTTTTTT.